Below, 26 T cell receptor beta chains from the same sample are listed, as sequenced in a study of shared clonotypes between healthy human individuals. Sequenced by immunoSEQ multiplex PCR; TCRdb stores in-frame clones only, minus some. The sample lists around 1,100,000 clones; roughly 80% were seen once. The sequenced sample consisted of memory CD4+ T cells from PBMCs. Specified subset: CD45RA-negative fraction. The source is a man aged 18 to 30 in good health. Some clones in this sample may be carry-over from other donors' samples.

The chain recombines TRBV7-9 with TRBJ2-2, with D perhaps assigned TRBD1 or TRBD2 (6 bases each). Trimming removed 5 bases at V and 4 bases at J, with 14 bases between. Germline lookup yields CDR1 SEHNR and CDR2 FQNEAQ (reference sequence). The CDR3 extends over 15 amino acids. The CDR3 loop reads CASSHTGGGTGELFF. The CDR3, as DNA: TGTGCCAGCAGCCACACCGGGGGCGGCACCGGGGAGCTGTTTTTT. Complete variable domain (other parts from reference TRBV7-9 and TRBJ2-2): DTGVSQNPRHKITKRGQNVTFRCDPISEHNRLYWYRQTLGQGPEFLTYFQNEAQLEKSRLLSDRFSAERPKGSFSTLEIQRTEQGDSAMYLCASSHTGGGTGELFFGEGSRLTVL.

The rearrangement links TRBV7-2 to TRBJ1-3; no clear D gene. The germline V gene encodes CDR1 SGHTA and CDR2 FQGNSA. Deletions cut 2 bases from V and 4 bases from J, with 12 bases between. The CDR3 sequence is 15 residues long. CDR3 loop: CASSLLSTTGNTIYF. CDR3 coding DNA: TGTGCCAGCAGCTTACTCTCGACAACCGGAAACACCATATATTTT.

This sequence joins TRBV5-6 and TRBJ2-7; either TRBD1 or TRBD2 may fit D (5 bases each). The V end was cut by 3 bases, the J end by 3 bases, with 10 bases between. The germline gives CDR1 SGHDT, CDR2 YYEEEE. The length of the CDR3 is 13 residues. The CDR3 DNA reads TGTGCCAGCAGCTCGGGACGGTTCTACGAGCAGTACTTC. This codes for CASSSGRFYEQYF. The full variable domain, its missing parts supplied by reference TRBV5-6 and TRBJ2-7, is DAGVTQSPTHLIKTRGQQVTLRCSPKSGHDTVSWYQQALGQGPQFIFQYYEEEERQRGNFPDRFSGHQFPNYSSELNVNALLLGDSALYLCASSSGRFYEQYFGPGTRLTVT.

DNA for the CDR3: TGCGCCAGCAGCTTAACTAGCGGGAGGTCTTACAATGAGCAGTTCTTC. Amino acid sequence: CASSLTSGRSYNEQFF. The chain carries TRBV5-1 and TRBJ2-1; 12 nucleotides align to TRBD2. The CDR3 consists of 16 residues. The J segment lost 4 bases and the V segment lost 2 bases, leaving 4 bases of the junction unmatched. Germline loops: CDR1 SGHRS, CDR2 YFSETQ.

The chain is built from TRBV5-1 and TRBJ2-5, with D maybe TRBD2 (7 bases). There are 12 residues in the CDR3. The V gene's germline CDR1 is SGHRS and CDR2 YFSETQ. The V end lost 7 bases, the J end lost 4 bases, and 11 bases lay between the germline ends. This chain's CDR3 is CASGGARETQYF. CDR3 nucleotide sequence: TGCGCCAGCGGGGGGGCTAGAGAGACCCAGTACTTC.

The chain links TRBV4-2 to TRBJ2-1, with 11 positions matching TRBD2. This CDR3 has 16 residues. Germline trimming cut 0 bases from V and 9 bases from J; bases unmatched to any gene: 7. Germline V gene lookup returns CDR1 LGHNA and CDR2 YNFKEQ. In DNA form, the CDR3 reads TGTGCCAGCAGCCAAGATCTAGCGGGGGGTTTTGCTGAGCAGTTCTTC. As protein: CASSQDLAGGFAEQFF.

The chain is built from TRBV25-1 and TRBJ2-3; TRBD2 matches 11 bases. With V trimmed by 0 bases and J by 0 bases, 2 bases remained unmatched. The germline V gene has CDR1 MGHDK and CDR2 SYGVNS. The CDR3 is 17 amino acids. The DNA for the CDR3 is TGTGCCAGCAGTGAATATAGACTAGCGGGGAGCACAGATACGCAGTATTTT. It specifies CASSEYRLAGSTDTQYF. The variable domain in full, completed from reference TRBV25-1 and TRBJ2-3, reads EADIYQTPRYLVIGTGKKITLECSQTMGHDKMYWYQQDPGMELHLIHYSYGVNSTEKGDLSSESTVSRIRTEHFPLTLESARPSHTSQYLCASSEYRLAGSTDTQYFGPGTRLTVL.

The V call is TRBV5-8, the J call TRBJ2-7; 9 nucleotides line up with TRBD2. The CDR3 contains 16 residues. The germline V gene has CDR1 SGHTS and CDR2 YDEGEE. Unmatched junction bases numbered 7, after V lost 3 bases and J lost 0 bases. CDR3 amino acids: CASSYVAGVTSYEQYF. As DNA, the CDR3 is TGTGCCAGCAGCTACGTAGCGGGAGTTACCTCCTACGAGCAGTACTTC.

J is TRBJ1-2 and V is TRBV5-1, with TRBD1 identical over 9 bases. The germline V gene has CDR1 SGHRS and CDR2 YFSETQ. The CDR3 length is 14 residues. The V and J ends lost 3 bases and 5 bases, in that order; junction bases with no gene match: 5. The CDR3, as DNA: TGCGCCAGCAGCTGGGACAGGGTTAGTTATGGCTACACCTTC. Translation gives CASSWDRVSYGYTF.

The V and J genes are TRBV5-1 and TRBJ2-7, with D maybe TRBD2 (5 bases). V shed 3 bases and J shed 0 bases, with 19 bases lying between them. The V gene's germline CDR1 is SGHRS and CDR2 YFSETQ. CDR3 size: 17 residues. The CDR3 reads CASSSGWRQGLSYEQYF. CDR3 nucleotide sequence: TGCGCCAGCAGCTCGGGGTGGAGACAAGGTCTCTCCTACGAGCAGTACTTC.

The chain joins TRBV5-4 to TRBJ1-3; D not resolved. The CDR3 runs 14 residues. V lost 0 bases and J 7 bases, leaving 11 bases between the germline ends. The germline gives CDR1 SGHNT, CDR2 YYREEE (reference sequence). This chain's CDR3 is CASSLAGWSNTIYF. In DNA form, the CDR3 reads TGTGCCAGCAGCTTGGCGGGGTGGTCGAACACCATATATTTT. The full variable domain, in which reference TRBV5-4 and TRBJ1-3 provide the parts outside the CDR3, is ETGVTQSPTHLIKTRGQQVTLRCSSQSGHNTVSWYQQALGQGPQFIFQYYREEENGRGNFPPRFSGLQFPNYSSELNVNALELDDSALYLCASSLAGWSNTIYFGEGSWLTVV.

This clone was counted a single time. J is TRBJ2-3 and V is TRBV28; no definite D call. Germline loops: CDR1 MDHEN, CDR2 SYDVKM. Trimming took off 7 bases at V and 6 bases at J, with 14 bases between the two ends. The CDR3 contains 13 residues. DNA of the CDR3: TGTGCCAGCAAAATATACCAGGAGGATACGCAGTATTTT. As protein: CASKIYQEDTQYF.

The chain has TRBV18 and TRBJ2-7, with no clear D. Trimming removed 6 bases from V and 3 bases from J, with 12 bases in between. CDR3 length: 13 amino acids. Germline V gene sequence: CDR1 KGHSH, CDR2 LQKENI. The CDR3 sequence: CASSPTVDYEQYF. The CDR3 DNA is TGTGCCAGCTCCCCTACGGTGGACTACGAGCAGTACTTC.

V and J are TRBV7-3 and TRBJ2-1; D unresolved. The CDR3 runs to 14 residues. CDR1 is SGHTA and CDR2 is FQGTGA in the germline V gene. Trimming took off 5 bases at V and 7 bases at J, with 15 bases between the two ends. Written as DNA, the CDR3 is TGTGCCAGCAGCCCCGGAGCAGTTGGAAATGAGCAGTTCTTC. It specifies CASSPGAVGNEQFF.

V is TRBV10-3 and J is TRBJ2-5; D is ambiguous. Looked up from germline, CDR1 is ENHRY and CDR2 is SYGVKD. The V and J ends lost 2 bases and 5 bases respectively, with 9 bases between them. CDR3 length: 13 amino acids. The CDR3 spells CAISEGVEETQYF. For the CDR3, the DNA is TGTGCCATCAGTGAGGGGGTGGAGGAGACCCAGTACTTC.

This clone was recorded once. The chain couples TRBV5-4 to TRBJ1-1, with D unclear. In germline, CDR1 is SGHNT, CDR2 YYREEE (reference sequence). CDR3 size: 14 residues. V dropped 4 bases and J dropped 0 bases, with 10 bases sitting between them. CDR3 bases: TGTGCCAGCAGCCGGGATTTAGTGAACACTGAAGCTTTCTTT. Translated: CASSRDLVNTEAFF.

V gene TRBV5-6 combines with J gene TRBJ2-4; D ambiguous. The CDR3 runs 13 residues. The germline CDR1 and CDR2 sequences are SGHDT and YYEEEE. V lost 4 bases and J 4 bases, leaving 9 bases between the germline ends. CDR3: CASSIYEKNIQYF. In DNA, the CDR3 is TGTGCCAGCAGCATATACGAGAAAAACATTCAGTACTTC.

The chain has TRBV7-2 and TRBJ2-7, with D uncertain. V was cut by 1 base and J by 3 bases, with 19 bases left in between. Germline lookup yields CDR1 SGHTA and CDR2 FQGNSA. The CDR3 is made up of 17 amino acids. CDR3 nucleotide sequence: TGTGCCAGCAGCTTAGATCGATATGCCAGGTATCACTACGAGCAGTACTTC. Its translation: CASSLDRYARYHYEQYF.

The chain carries TRBV2 and TRBJ1-4; 10 bases match TRBD1. V dropped 6 bases and J dropped 5; count of bases not matched to a gene: 6. The CDR3 loop spans 15 amino acids. CDR1 is SNHLY, CDR2 FYNNEI, per germline. CDR3 DNA sequence: TGTGCCAGCAGCCTTATGGGACAGGGGAATGAAAAACTGTTTTTT. Translation gives CASSLMGQGNEKLFF.

The J gene is TRBJ2-6, the V gene TRBV6-6; D is undetermined. CDR3 length: 14 residues. Between the trimmed V and J ends, which lost 6 bases and 0 bases, there was a span of 6 bases. In germline, CDR1 is MNHNY, CDR2 SVGAGI (reference sequence). The CDR3 reads CASRASSGANVLTF. The CDR3 region has the DNA TGTGCCAGCAGAGCCAGCTCTGGGGCCAACGTCCTGACTTTC.

Note on this clone: The sample contains more than one DNA sequence encoding this CDR3. The chain uses TRBV4-1 and TRBJ2-7; 10 bases are shared with TRBD1. With V trimmed by 4 bases and J by 2 bases, 2 bases remained unmatched. The CDR3 covers 14 residues. The germline gives CDR1 MGHRA, CDR2 YSYEKL. CDR3 region: CASSRDRGTYEQYF. DNA of the CDR3: TGCGCCAGCAGCCGGGACAGGGGTACCTACGAGCAGTACTTC.

This chain connects TRBV29-1 to TRBJ2-3, with 11 bases fitting TRBD2. V shed 5 bases and J 2 bases; nucleotides not matched to a gene: 9. The length of the CDR3 is 16 residues. CDR1 and CDR2 (germline): SQVTM, ANQGSEA. As DNA, the CDR3 is TGCAGCGTTCTACCCTGGACTAGCGGGCACACAGATACGCAGTATTTT. Protein sequence: CSVLPWTSGHTDTQYF.

The chain couples TRBV7-2 to TRBJ2-7; TRBD2 aligns across 10 bases. The CDR3 runs to 14 residues. Trimming at V came to 4 bases and at J to 4 bases, leaving 4 bases not matched to a gene. Germline assignment: CDR1 SGHTA and CDR2 FQGNSA. For the CDR3, the DNA is TGTGCCAGCAGCTCACTAGCGGGGCAATACGAGCAGTACTTC. Translated, it gives CASSSLAGQYEQYF. Full variable domain (remainder filled in from reference TRBV7-2 and TRBJ2-7): GAGVSQSPSNKVTEKGKDVELRCDPISGHTALYWYRQSLGQGLEFLIYFQGNSAPDKSGLPSDRFSAERTGGSVSTLTIQRTQQEDSAVYLCASSSLAGQYEQYFGPGTRLTVT.

The rearrangement uses TRBV28 and TRBJ2-7, with 12 nucleotides matching TRBD2. The junction had 8 bases not matched to a gene; V was cut back by 4 bases and J by 1 base. Germline CDR1 and CDR2: MDHEN and SYDVKM. The CDR3 spans 17 residues. The CDR3 DNA follows: TGTGCCAGCAGTTCCCCTGCCACTAGCGGGGGGTCCTACGAGCAGTACTTC. It translates to CASSSPATSGGSYEQYF.

The chain joins TRBV28 to TRBJ2-2; 9 positions agree with TRBD1. V trimming: 11 bases; J trimming: 4 bases; junction bases outside the gene matches: 5. CDR1 is MDHEN and CDR2 is SYDVKM in the germline V gene. The CDR3 is 13 amino acids. The CDR3 sequence: CAGWDRATGELFF. Here the CDR3 DNA reads TGTGCCGGTTGGGACAGGGCCACCGGGGAGCTGTTTTTT.

This clone was observed a handful of times. The gene calls are TRBV7-8 and TRBJ2-7, with D tentatively TRBD1 (5 bases). The V gene's germline CDR1 is SGHVS and CDR2 FQNEAQ. The length of the CDR3 is 15 residues. The V end was cut by 4 bases, the J end by 5 bases, with 18 bases between. CDR3 residues: CASSYQGLPTHEQYF. In DNA, the CDR3 is TGTGCCAGCAGCTATCAGGGCCTCCCGACCCACGAGCAGTACTTC.